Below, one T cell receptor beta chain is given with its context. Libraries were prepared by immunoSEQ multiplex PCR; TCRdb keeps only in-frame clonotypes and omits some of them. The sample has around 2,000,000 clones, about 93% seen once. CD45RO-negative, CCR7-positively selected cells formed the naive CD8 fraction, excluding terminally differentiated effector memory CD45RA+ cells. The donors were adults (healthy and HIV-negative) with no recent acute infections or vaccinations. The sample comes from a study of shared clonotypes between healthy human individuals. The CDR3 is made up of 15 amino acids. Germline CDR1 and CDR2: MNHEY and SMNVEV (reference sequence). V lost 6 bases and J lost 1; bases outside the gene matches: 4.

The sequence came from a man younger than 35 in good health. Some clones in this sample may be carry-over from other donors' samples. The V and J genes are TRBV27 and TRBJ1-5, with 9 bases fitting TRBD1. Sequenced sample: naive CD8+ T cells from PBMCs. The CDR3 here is CASRGDRDSNQPQHF. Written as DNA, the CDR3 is TGTGCCAGCAGGGGGGACAGGGACAGCAATCAGCCCCAGCATTTT.